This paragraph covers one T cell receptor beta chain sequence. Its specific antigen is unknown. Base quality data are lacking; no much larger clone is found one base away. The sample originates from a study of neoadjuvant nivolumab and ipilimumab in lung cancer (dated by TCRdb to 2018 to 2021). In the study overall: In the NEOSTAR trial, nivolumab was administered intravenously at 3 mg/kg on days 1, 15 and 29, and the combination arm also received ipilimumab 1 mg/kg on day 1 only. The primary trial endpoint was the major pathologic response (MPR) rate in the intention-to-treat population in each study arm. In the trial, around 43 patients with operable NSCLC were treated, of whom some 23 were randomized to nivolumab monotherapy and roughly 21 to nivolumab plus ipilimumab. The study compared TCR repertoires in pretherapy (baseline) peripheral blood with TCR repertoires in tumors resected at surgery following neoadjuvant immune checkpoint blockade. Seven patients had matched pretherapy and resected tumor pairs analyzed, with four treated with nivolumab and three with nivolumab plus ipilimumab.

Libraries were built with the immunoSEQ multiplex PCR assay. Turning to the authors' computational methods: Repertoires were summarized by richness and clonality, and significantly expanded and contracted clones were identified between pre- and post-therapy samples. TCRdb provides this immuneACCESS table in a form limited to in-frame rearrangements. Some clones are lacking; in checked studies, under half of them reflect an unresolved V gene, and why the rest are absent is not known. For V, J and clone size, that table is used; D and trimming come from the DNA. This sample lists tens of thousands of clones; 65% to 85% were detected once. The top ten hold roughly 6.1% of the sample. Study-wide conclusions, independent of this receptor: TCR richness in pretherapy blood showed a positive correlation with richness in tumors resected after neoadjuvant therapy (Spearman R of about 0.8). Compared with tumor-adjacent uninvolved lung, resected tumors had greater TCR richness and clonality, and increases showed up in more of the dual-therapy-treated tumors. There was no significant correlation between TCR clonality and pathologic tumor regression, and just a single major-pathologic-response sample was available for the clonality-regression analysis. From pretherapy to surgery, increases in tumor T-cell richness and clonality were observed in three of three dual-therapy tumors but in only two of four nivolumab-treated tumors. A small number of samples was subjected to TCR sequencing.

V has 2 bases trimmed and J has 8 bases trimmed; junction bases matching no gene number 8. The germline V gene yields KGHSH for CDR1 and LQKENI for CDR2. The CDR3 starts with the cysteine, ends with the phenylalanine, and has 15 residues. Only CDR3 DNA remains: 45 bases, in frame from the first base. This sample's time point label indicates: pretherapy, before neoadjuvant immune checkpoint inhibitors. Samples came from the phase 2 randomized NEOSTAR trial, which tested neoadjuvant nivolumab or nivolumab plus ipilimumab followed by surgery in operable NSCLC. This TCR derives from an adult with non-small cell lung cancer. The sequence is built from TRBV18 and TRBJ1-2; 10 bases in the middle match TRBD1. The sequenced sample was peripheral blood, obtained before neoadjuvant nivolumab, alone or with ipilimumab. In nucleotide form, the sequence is TGTGCCAGCTCACCATACGAGACAGGGGGCCGGGGCTACACCTTC. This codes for CASSPYETGGRGYTF.